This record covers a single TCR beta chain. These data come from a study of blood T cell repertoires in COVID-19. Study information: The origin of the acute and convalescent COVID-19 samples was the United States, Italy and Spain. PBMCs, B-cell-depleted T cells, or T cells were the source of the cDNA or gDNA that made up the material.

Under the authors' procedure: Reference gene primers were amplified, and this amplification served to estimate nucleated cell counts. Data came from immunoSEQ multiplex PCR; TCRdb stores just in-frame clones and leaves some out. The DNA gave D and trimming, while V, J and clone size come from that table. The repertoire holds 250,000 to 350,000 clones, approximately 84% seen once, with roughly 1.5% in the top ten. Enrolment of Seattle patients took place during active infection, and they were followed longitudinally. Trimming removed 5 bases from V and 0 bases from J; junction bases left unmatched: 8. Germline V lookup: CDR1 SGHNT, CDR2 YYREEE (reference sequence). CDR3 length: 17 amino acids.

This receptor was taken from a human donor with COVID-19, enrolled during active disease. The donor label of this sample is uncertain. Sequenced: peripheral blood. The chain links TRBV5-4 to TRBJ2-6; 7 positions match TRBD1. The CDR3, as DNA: TGTGCCAGCAGAACGGGACAGTCACTCTCTGGGGCCAACGTCCTGACTTTC. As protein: CASRTGQSLSGANVLTF.